A single sample gave rise to the 22 T cell receptor beta chains below, sequenced in a study of beta chain features in type 1 diabetes. Findings and caveats of the study: Type 1 diabetes patients had TCRB CDR3s that were shorter (moderately but significantly so) in all four CD4+ subsets.

These receptors' targets are unknown. As every portion of the isolated RNA was reverse transcribed, the sequencing read expressed TCRB transcripts. Here immunoSEQ multiplex PCR was the method, and the copy in TCRdb shows in-frame clones only, minus some. The profile shows under 150,000 clones, roughly 10% of them singletons. Sequenced: central memory CD4+ T cells from blood. These receptors were collected from a man younger than 40 with type 1 diabetes.

V and J are TRBV28 and TRBJ1-2; possible D gene TRBD1, 5 bases. The CDR3 has 12 residues. V was shortened by 6 bases and J by 3 bases, with 8 bases between the two germline ends. Germline loops: CDR1 MDHEN, CDR2 SYDVKM. The chain's CDR3 is CASSPGDYGYTF. The CDR3 DNA follows: TGTGCCAGCAGCCCGGGGGACTATGGCTACACCTTC.

The V and J genes are TRBV29-1 and TRBJ1-5, with unresolved D. From germline, CDR1 is SQVTM and CDR2 ANQGSEA. The V gene lost 3 bases and the J gene lost 5 bases, with 11 bases spanning the gap. This CDR3 comprises 13 residues. The CDR3 nucleotides read TGCAGCGTTGAGCTTGGTCCGGATCAGCCCCAGCATTTT. Encoded protein: CSVELGPDQPQHF.

J is TRBJ1-4 and V is TRBV9; a weak D match, TRBD1 (5 bases). Germline loops: CDR1 SGDLS, CDR2 YYNGEE. Trimming shortened V by 2 bases and J by 4 bases, and 12 bases separated the two germline ends. This CDR3 is 15 amino acids long. CDR3 residues: CASSVGGRINEKLFF. The DNA of the CDR3 is TGTGCCAGCAGCGTGGGGGGTCGGATTAATGAAAAACTGTTTTTT.

This clone was observed a few times. V is TRBV30 and J is TRBJ2-1, with D uncertain. This CDR3 comprises 11 residues. Germline V gene lookup returns CDR1 GTSNPN and CDR2 SVGIG (reference sequence). Trimming cost V 3 bases and J 9 bases, with 9 bases left between them. The DNA of the CDR3 is TGTGCCTGGAGGTTAGAGGCTGAGCAGTTCTTC. Protein: CAWRLEAEQFF.

There are a few counts of this clone. This sequence joins TRBV2 and TRBJ1-2; 11 bases agree with TRBD1. This CDR3 is built from 14 residues. CDR1 is SNHLY, CDR2 FYNNEI, per germline. V gave up 4 bases and J gave up 6 bases; unmatched junction bases: 4. The CDR3 here is CASSGRTGGDGYTF. Written as DNA, the CDR3 is TGTGCCAGCAGTGGTCGGACAGGGGGCGATGGCTACACCTTC.

This clone was detected ten times or more. This chain connects TRBV29-1 to TRBJ1-2; TRBD1 aligns across 7 bases. The CDR3 consists of 12 residues. CDR1 is SQVTM, CDR2 ANQGSEA, per germline. The V and J ends lost 7 bases and 8 bases, in that order; junction bases with no gene match: 10. The CDR3 sequence is CSAVNNRGGYTF. CDR3 nucleotides: TGCAGCGCTGTTAATAACAGGGGCGGCTACACCTTC. The full variable domain, in which reference TRBV29-1 and TRBJ1-2 provide the parts outside the CDR3, is SAVISQKPSRDICQRGTSLTIQCQVDSQVTMMFWYRQQPGQSLTLIATANQGSEATYESGFVIDKFPISRPNLTFSTLTVSNMSPEDSSIYLCSAVNNRGGYTFGSGTRLTVV.

The chain employs TRBV18 and TRBJ1-1, with D unresolved. This CDR3 has 13 amino acids. V dropped 1 base and J dropped 6 bases, with 9 bases sitting between them. Germline V CDR1 and CDR2: KGHSH, LQKENI. The CDR3 nucleotides read TGTGCCAGCTCACCACTCATCAGATCTGAAGCTTTCTTT. This encodes CASSPLIRSEAFF.

The chain couples TRBV7-2 to TRBJ1-1, with unresolved D. V lost 2 bases and J 0 bases, leaving 4 bases between the germline ends. Looked up from germline, CDR1 is SGHTA and CDR2 is FQGNSA. The CDR3 consists of 13 residues. The DNA of the CDR3 is TGTGCCAGCAGCTTAAGCCTGAACACTGAAGCTTTCTTT. It specifies CASSLSLNTEAFF.

In this sample, this clone turned up a few times. The chain employs TRBV11-3 and TRBJ2-3, with 7 positions matching TRBD1. Germline V gene lookup returns CDR1 SGHNT and CDR2 YENEEA. This CDR3 is built from 14 residues. V lost 5 bases to trimming and J lost 5 bases; unmatched junction nucleotides: 7. CDR3 sequence reads: CASSQGQQLDTQYF. CDR3 DNA: TGTGCCAGCAGCCAGGGACAGCAACTAGATACGCAGTATTTT. Full variable domain (outside the CDR3, taken from reference TRBV11-3 and TRBJ2-3): EAGVVQSPRYKIIEKKQPVAFWCNPISGHNTLYWYLQNLGQGPELLIRYENEEAVDDSQLPKDRFSAERLKGVDSTLKIQPAELGDSAVYLCASSQGQQLDTQYFGPGTRLTVL.

The rearrangement joins TRBV6-6 to TRBJ1-5; D gene uncertain. The CDR3 runs 12 residues. Germline lookup yields CDR1 MNHNY and CDR2 SVGAGI (reference sequence). The germline V and J ends were trimmed by 6 bases and 4 bases, with 7 bases remaining between them. The CDR3 sequence is CASRGENQPQHF. CDR3 DNA sequence: TGTGCCAGCAGGGGCGAGAATCAGCCCCAGCATTTT.

The chain joins TRBV5-1 to TRBJ2-3; D unresolved. The length of the CDR3 is 13 residues. Per the germline V gene, CDR1 is SGHRS and CDR2 is YFSETQ. The V end was cut by 4 bases, the J end by 6 bases, with 12 bases between. As DNA, the CDR3 is TGCGCCAGCAGCCTGCAACTTGCGGATACGCAGTATTTT. Protein: CASSLQLADTQYF.

This clone has only a few counts. This chain connects TRBV7-2 to TRBJ2-7; 10 bases map to TRBD1. Germline loops: CDR1 SGHTA, CDR2 FQGNSA. The CDR3 totals 14 residues. Trimming took 4 bases from V and 6 from J; bases not matched to a gene: 6. The CDR3 spells CASSYRDRGREQYF. CDR3 nucleotides: TGTGCCAGCAGCTACCGGGACAGGGGCCGCGAGCAGTACTTC. Full variable domain (rest looked up from reference TRBV7-2 and TRBJ2-7): GAGVSQSPSNKVTEKGKDVELRCDPISGHTALYWYRQSLGQGLEFLIYFQGNSAPDKSGLPSDRFSAERTGGSVSTLTIQRTQQEDSAVYLCASSYRDRGREQYFGPGTRLTVT.

The rearrangement uses TRBV11-2 and TRBJ2-7, with D perhaps TRBD1 (6 bases). CDR3 length: 14 residues. Trimming took 5 bases from V and 0 from J, leaving 11 bases between them. The germline gives CDR1 SGHAT, CDR2 FQNNGV. CDR3 in DNA: TGTGCCAGCAGCCCTCCAGGGGACTCCTACGAGCAGTACTTC. This translates into CASSPPGDSYEQYF. Using reference TRBV11-2 and TRBJ2-7 for the parts outside the CDR3, the full variable domain is EAGVAQSPRYKIIEKRQSVAFWCNPISGHATLYWYQQILGQGPKLLIQFQNNGVVDDSQLPKDRFSAERLKGVDSTLKIQPAKLEDSAVYLCASSPPGDSYEQYFGPGTRLTVT.

This clone was seen a few times. This chain connects TRBV6-5 to TRBJ2-3; maybe TRBD1 (6 bases). V was shortened by 2 bases and J by 3 bases, with 12 bases between the two germline ends. This CDR3 has 15 amino acids. The germline V gene encodes CDR1 MNHEY and CDR2 SVGAGI. The CDR3 DNA reads TGTGCCAGCAGTTACGGGGACATGGAGACAGATACGCAGTATTTT. Its protein is CASSYGDMETDTQYF.

The genes are TRBV15 and TRBJ2-5; D gene uncertain. CDR3 length: 14 residues. Germline CDR1 reads LNHNV; CDR2 reads YYDKDF (reference sequence). Trimming cost V 0 bases and J 4 bases, with 9 bases left between them. CDR3 in amino acids: CATSRDLVAETQYF. The CDR3 coding sequence is TGTGCCACCAGCAGAGATCTAGTGGCAGAGACCCAGTACTTC.

This clone was picked up a small number of times. This chain uses TRBV7-2 with TRBJ2-2, with D unclear. From germline, CDR1 is SGHTA and CDR2 FQGNSA. This CDR3 spans 16 amino acids. Trimming cost V 2 bases and J 1 base, with 11 bases left between them. The CDR3 loop reads CASSLNQAGNTGELFF. The CDR3 region has the DNA TGTGCCAGCAGCTTAAACCAAGCAGGGAACACCGGGGAGCTGTTTTTT. The variable domain in full, with the rest retrieved from reference TRBV7-2 and TRBJ2-2, is GAGVSQSPSNKVTEKGKDVELRCDPISGHTALYWYRQSLGQGLEFLIYFQGNSAPDKSGLPSDRFSAERTGGSVSTLTIQRTQQEDSAVYLCASSLNQAGNTGELFFGEGSRLTVL.

This clone was found a few times. The chain is built from TRBV29-1 and TRBJ1-4; D call uncertain. Germline V gene lookup returns CDR1 SQVTM and CDR2 ANQGSEA. The CDR3 is 11 residues long. Trimming left V 6 bases short and J 1 base short, with 3 bases between. The CDR3 loop reads CSVRTNEKLFF. For the CDR3, the DNA is TGCAGCGTCCGAACTAATGAAAAACTGTTTTTT.

In its sample, this clone was seen a few times. This chain uses TRBV5-6 with TRBJ2-5; D uncertain. The V gene lost 1 base and the J gene lost 2 bases, with 6 bases spanning the gap. This CDR3 spans 13 amino acids. CDR1 and CDR2 (germline): SGHDT, YYEEEE. The CDR3 DNA reads TGTGCCAGCAGCTTGATCGAGCAAGAGACCCAGTACTTC. It codes for CASSLIEQETQYF. Together with reference TRBV5-6 and TRBJ2-5, the CDR3 gives the full variable domain: DAGVTQSPTHLIKTRGQQVTLRCSPKSGHDTVSWYQQALGQGPQFIFQYYEEEERQRGNFPDRFSGHQFPNYSSELNVNALLLGDSALYLCASSLIEQETQYFGPGTRLLVL.

This clone was picked up many times. The V call is TRBV5-1, the J call TRBJ2-1, with 9 nucleotides matching TRBD2. The CDR3 totals 15 residues. Trimming at V came to 4 bases and at J to 7 bases, leaving 9 bases not matched to a gene. CDR1 SGHRS and CDR2 YFSETQ come from the germline V gene. CDR3 in amino acids: CASSRRLAETNEQFF. DNA for the CDR3: TGCGCCAGCAGCCGGAGACTAGCGGAAACAAATGAGCAGTTCTTC.

The CDR3 sequence is CASSAGNLYEQYF. The CDR3 region has the DNA TGCGCCAGCAGCGCGGGGAACCTCTACGAGCAGTACTTC. This chain joins TRBV5-1 and TRBJ2-5; D perhaps matches TRBD2 (6 bases). The end of the DNA fits TRBJ2-7 better, so the J call may be wrong. In germline, CDR1 is SGHRS, CDR2 YFSETQ. The CDR3 spans 13 residues.

This clone has a handful of counts. The chain couples TRBV29-1 to TRBJ2-3; 8 bases fit TRBD1. With 7 bases clipped from V and 4 bases from J, the junction kept 7 bases outside the gene matches. The CDR3 loop spans 13 amino acids. Germline V CDR1 and CDR2: SQVTM, ANQGSEA. CDR3 loop: CSDDRGLPDTQYF. As DNA, the CDR3 is TGCAGCGATGACAGGGGTTTGCCAGATACGCAGTATTTT.

This clone was observed a few times. This chain connects TRBV4-3 to TRBJ1-1; 8 bases are shared with TRBD1. Trimming took 4 bases from V and 2 from J; bases not matched to a gene: 3. From germline, CDR1 is LGHNA and CDR2 YSLEER. The CDR3 has 14 amino acids. DNA of the CDR3: TGCGCCAGCAGCCCAGGACAGGGTAACACTGAAGCTTTCTTT. The encoded protein is CASSPGQGNTEAFF.